The 22 T cell receptor beta chains presented below share a single source sample, sequenced in a study of OX40 agonist ivuxolimab in advanced cancers. Measured with immunoSEQ multiplex PCR; TCRdb has only the in-frame clones, and not every one. The sample contains 55,000 to 70,000 clones, over 70% of which appear only once. The sample in question was CD4+ or CD8+ T cells sorted from blood, obtained in a trial of the OX40 agonist ivuxolimab. All receptors derive from an adult with an advanced solid tumor such as melanoma, head and neck, liver or kidney cancer.

J is TRBJ2-7 and V is TRBV6-1; tentatively, D is TRBD1 (5 bases). V lost 4 bases, J lost 2 bases, and 9 bases lay in between. Germline lookup yields CDR1 MNHNS and CDR2 SASEGT. This CDR3 has 13 amino acids. This CDR3 is CASSVDRTYEQYF. The CDR3 DNA is TGTGCCAGCAGTGTAGACAGAACCTACGAGCAGTACTTC.

The sample holds one count of this clone. The J gene is TRBJ2-3, the V gene TRBV20-1; D not resolved. This CDR3 is 11 amino acids long. CDR1 is DFQATT, CDR2 SNEGSKA, per germline (reference sequence). Trimming stripped 6 bases from V and 2 bases from J, with 6 bases between. CDR3 bases: TGCAGTGCCCCCAACACAGATACGCAGTATTTT. Translated: CSAPNTDTQYF.

J is TRBJ2-7 and V is TRBV4-2, with 7 bases that match TRBD2. Germline-derived CDR1 and CDR2 are LGHNA and YNFKEQ. CDR3 length: 13 amino acids. Losses at the gene ends were 8 bases for V and 3 bases for J; bases not matched to a gene: 7. The CDR3 nucleotides read TGTGCCAGCGCCCCCCGCGGGGGCTACGAGCAGTACTTC. It translates to CASAPRGGYEQYF.

The rearrangement links TRBV29-1 to TRBJ2-7; no clear D gene. With 7 bases removed from V and 5 bases from J, the gap between germline ends came to 18 bases. Germline values: CDR1 SQVTM, CDR2 ANQGSEA. The CDR3 covers 13 residues. This CDR3 is CSAASTQRNEQYF. The CDR3 coding sequence is TGCAGCGCCGCTTCGACACAGCGCAACGAGCAGTACTTC.

This sequence joins TRBV14 and TRBJ1-6; D might be TRBD1 (5 bases). Germline V CDR1 and CDR2: SGHDN, FVKESK. V was pared by 2 bases and J by 4 bases, with 6 bases between. The CDR3 runs 14 residues. This CDR3 reads CASSQTGYNSPLHF. In DNA, the CDR3 is TGTGCCAGCAGCCAAACAGGTTATAATTCACCCCTCCACTTT.

This clone was seen once. The chain uses TRBV2 and TRBJ2-7, with TRBD1 matching 12 bases. The germline CDR1 and CDR2 sequences are SNHLY and FYNNEI. Trimming cost V 8 bases and J 7 bases; bases outside gene matches: 9. There are 14 residues in the CDR3. The CDR3 loop reads CASLTGTGGEEQYF. DNA of the CDR3: TGTGCCAGCCTAACCGGGACAGGGGGCGAAGAGCAGTACTTC.

The rearrangement joins TRBV2 to TRBJ1-4; TRBD1 aligns across 9 bases. With V trimmed by 2 bases and J by 6 bases, 1 base remained unmatched. The germline V gene encodes CDR1 SNHLY and CDR2 FYNNEI. The CDR3 extends over 14 amino acids. CDR3 region: CASSERTGDEKLFF. In nucleotides, the CDR3 is TGTGCCAGCAGTGAAAGGACAGGGGATGAAAAACTGTTTTTT.

The chain combines TRBV5-1 with TRBJ2-1, with 10 positions matching TRBD1. CDR3 length: 13 residues. From germline, CDR1 is SGHRS and CDR2 YFSETQ. V gave up 3 bases and J gave up 9 bases; unmatched junction bases: 3. The CDR3 DNA follows: TGCGCCAGCAGCTCCCGGACAGGGGGTGAGCAGTTCTTC. This translates into CASSSRTGGEQFF.

The chain carries TRBV30 and TRBJ1-3; the D is unclear. From germline, CDR1 is GTSNPN and CDR2 SVGIG (reference sequence). V lost 1 base and J 1 base, leaving 11 bases between the germline ends. The CDR3 totals 15 residues. CDR3 loop: CAWSGPSLSGNTIYF. CDR3 nucleotides: TGTGCCTGGAGTGGCCCCAGTCTATCTGGAAACACCATATATTTT.

The gene calls are TRBV6-5 and TRBJ1-2; 8 bases match TRBD1. The germline CDR1 and CDR2 sequences are MNHEY and SVGAGI. This CDR3 region has 13 residues. With V trimmed by 8 bases and J by 2 bases, 4 bases remained unmatched. Written as DNA, the CDR3 is TGTGCCAGCTCGCAGGGGGCCAACTATGGCTACACCTTC. Protein product: CASSQGANYGYTF.

The V gene is TRBV2, the J gene TRBJ1-3; D is unclear. The V end lost 1 base, the J end lost 0 bases, and 13 bases lay between the germline ends. Germline values: CDR1 SNHLY, CDR2 FYNNEI. The CDR3 consists of 17 residues. CDR3 nucleotide sequence: TGTGCCAGCAGTGAAGGTGGCACACTCCTCTCTGGAAACACCATATATTTT. It specifies CASSEGGTLLSGNTIYF.

The rearrangement joins TRBV30 to TRBJ2-7; D call uncertain. This CDR3 has 15 amino acids. V lost 3 bases, J lost 0 bases, and 15 bases lay in between. Per germline, CDR1 GTSNPN and CDR2 SVGIG (reference sequence). The CDR3 nucleotides read TGTGCCTGGAGCGACCCGCAACCGTACTCCTACGAGCAGTACTTC. This translates into CAWSDPQPYSYEQYF.

The CDR3 nucleotides are TGTGCCAGCAGTGTCACAGGGGGCCTAACTGAAGCTTTCTTT. It is translated as CASSVTGGLTEAFF. The rearrangement uses TRBV2 and TRBJ1-1, with 9 nucleotides matching TRBD1. Germline values: CDR1 SNHLY, CDR2 FYNNEI. The CDR3 is 14 amino acids. V shed 4 bases, J shed 5 bases, and the junction held 5 bases outside the gene matches.

This clone has only one observation. The rearrangement links TRBV10-3 to TRBJ2-7, with 10 bases aligning to TRBD1. V lost 4 bases and J lost 0; bases outside the gene matches: 6. The CDR3 has 16 residues. The germline V gene has CDR1 ENHRY and CDR2 SYGVKD. The DNA of the CDR3 is TGTGCCATCAGTGGTATGGGACAGGGGATCTCCTACGAGCAGTACTTC. The encoded protein is CAISGMGQGISYEQYF.

The chain combines TRBV5-1 with TRBJ1-1; 7 bases fit TRBD1. Germline values: CDR1 SGHRS, CDR2 YFSETQ. The ends lost 2 bases at V and 4 bases at J; junction bases unmatched: 5. This CDR3 is 14 amino acids long. The CDR3 here is CASSFTGAGTEAFF. CDR3 bases: TGCGCCAGCAGCTTCACAGGGGCCGGCACTGAAGCTTTCTTT.

This chain joins TRBV11-3 and TRBJ2-1; 7 nucleotides agree with TRBD2. This CDR3 is built from 14 residues. Germline assignment: CDR1 SGHNT and CDR2 YENEEA. Trimming took 5 bases from V and 9 from J; bases not matched to a gene: 10. In nucleotides, the CDR3 is TGTGCCAGCAGCCCATCTCCGGGGGAGGGTGAGCAGTTCTTC. The encoded protein is CASSPSPGEGEQFF.

This clone has just a few counts. The V call is TRBV28, the J call TRBJ1-3; D remains ambiguous. Trimming removed 8 bases from V and 0 bases from J, with 14 bases in between. The CDR3 runs 15 residues. The germline gives CDR1 MDHEN, CDR2 SYDVKM. CDR3 sequence reads: CASRSTALSGNTIYF. DNA of the CDR3: TGTGCCAGCCGCTCAACAGCCCTCTCTGGAAACACCATATATTTT.

The CDR3 nucleotides read TGTGCCAGCAGTTTAAGTCGCGGGGGCTACACCTTC. Protein: CASSLSRGGYTF. The rearrangement uses TRBV28 and TRBJ1-2; no clear D gene. The CDR3 contains 12 residues. V was clipped by 2 bases and J by 8 bases, with 9 bases between them. Germline CDR1 MDHEN, CDR2 SYDVKM.

This clone showed up just once. This chain uses TRBV6-6 with TRBJ2-3; possibly TRBD2 for D (6 bases). Trimming stripped 0 bases from V and 2 bases from J, with 12 bases between. CDR1 is MNHNY and CDR2 is SVGAGI in the germline V gene (reference sequence). CDR3 length: 16 residues. CDR3 loop: CASSYSTRANTDTQYF. The CDR3, as DNA: TGTGCCAGCAGTTACTCGACTAGGGCTAACACAGATACGCAGTATTTT.

The V gene is TRBV5-8, the J gene TRBJ2-7; the D is unclear. The CDR3 extends over 14 amino acids. The V and J ends lost 0 bases and 6 bases respectively, with 13 bases between them. CDR1 and CDR2 from the germline V gene are SGHTS and YDEGEE. CDR3 amino acids: CASSLGSLRSEQYF. The CDR3 DNA follows: TGTGCCAGCAGCTTGGGGTCCCTCAGGAGCGAGCAGTACTTC.

The chain combines TRBV30 with TRBJ1-1; weak D call: TRBD1 (6 bases). This CDR3 contains 13 residues. The V and J ends lost 1 base and 11 bases respectively, with 17 bases between them. Germline V CDR1 and CDR2: GTSNPN, SVGIG (reference sequence). This CDR3 reads CAWSGRDTGLAFF. The CDR3 bases are TGTGCCTGGAGTGGGCGGGACACCGGCCTCGCTTTCTTT.

The V call is TRBV7-2, the J call TRBJ1-1; D is perhaps TRBD1 (5 bases). The germline V and J ends were trimmed by 4 bases and 7 bases, with 10 bases remaining between them. The germline V gene has CDR1 SGHTA and CDR2 FQGNSA. The CDR3 extends over 12 amino acids. This chain's CDR3 is CASSSQGFEAFF. The CDR3, as DNA: TGTGCCAGCAGCTCGCAGGGATTTGAAGCTTTCTTT.